Below, 9 T cell receptor beta chains from the same sample are listed, as sequenced in a study of technical replicates of blood from several donors. Data came from immunoSEQ multiplex PCR; TCRdb stores just in-frame clones and leaves some out. The sample has fewer than 90,000 clones, 90% to 95% seen once; the top ten hold under 0.3%. Sample: T cells isolated from PBMCs. The receptors shown here come from a human donor in good health.

This clone was observed a single time. The V and J genes are TRBV19 and TRBJ2-1, with 7 positions matching TRBD1. CDR1 is LNHDA and CDR2 is SQIVND in the germline V gene (reference sequence). The CDR3 extends over 14 amino acids. The V gene end was trimmed by 4 bases and the J gene end by 7 bases; junction bases not matched to a gene: 7. CDR3 nucleotide sequence: TGTGCCAGTAGTAGGGGGACAGCTCTTAATGAGCAGTTCTTC. This codes for CASSRGTALNEQFF.

The rearrangement uses TRBV4-1 and TRBJ2-7; 11 bases map to TRBD1. Germline CDR1 is MGHRA and CDR2 is YSYEKL. The V and J ends lost 1 base and 4 bases, in that order; junction bases with no gene match: 6. This CDR3 region has 16 residues. CDR3 sequence (DNA): TGCGCCAGCAGCCAAGGGGGGGGACAGGGGGTTTACGAGCAGTACTTC. Translated: CASSQGGGQGVYEQYF.

The V and J genes are TRBV9 and TRBJ1-1, with D possibly TRBD1 on 5 matching bases. The CDR3 sequence is 12 residues long. Germline CDR1 is SGDLS and CDR2 is YYNGEE. V was pared by 0 bases and J by 8 bases, with 8 bases between. In DNA form, the CDR3 reads TGTGCCAGCAGCGTAGGGGAGGGGGAAGCTTTCTTT. This sequence encodes CASSVGEGEAFF.

This chain links TRBV5-4 with TRBJ2-7; D is uncertain. Germline V gene sequence: CDR1 SGHNT, CDR2 YYREEE (reference sequence). The CDR3 covers 14 residues. Trimming removed 0 bases from V and 3 bases from J, with 10 bases in between. The CDR3 nucleotides are TGTGCCAGCAGCTTGGAACTGATCGACTACGAGCAGTACTTC. It codes for CASSLELIDYEQYF. The variable domain in full, with the rest retrieved from reference TRBV5-4 and TRBJ2-7, is ETGVTQSPTHLIKTRGQQVTLRCSSQSGHNTVSWYQQALGQGPQFIFQYYREEENGRGNFPPRFSGLQFPNYSSELNVNALELDDSALYLCASSLELIDYEQYFGPGTRLTVT.

The chain recombines TRBV10-2 with TRBJ2-1; D may be TRBD2 (5 bases). Trimming left V 2 bases short and J 11 bases short, with 13 bases between. The germline CDR1 and CDR2 sequences are WSHSY and SAAADI. The CDR3 has 13 amino acids. The CDR3, as DNA: TGCGCCAGCAGTGAGAATTCTAGCCGACAGCAGTTCTTC. This codes for CASSENSSRQQFF.

This clone was seen a few times. V usage is TRBV18 and J usage is TRBJ1-6, with 10 bases matching TRBD1. This CDR3 spans 14 amino acids. Unmatched junction bases numbered 1, after V lost 3 bases and J lost 8 bases. Germline V gives CDR1 KGHSH, CDR2 LQKENI. The CDR3 region has the DNA TGTGCCAGCTCACCGACAGGGGGCGATTCACCCCTCCACTTT. Protein sequence: CASSPTGGDSPLHF.

This clone was found once. The V and J genes are TRBV18 and TRBJ2-1, with 9 positions matching TRBD1. This CDR3 is built from 16 residues. CDR1 and CDR2 (germline): KGHSH, LQKENI. V lost 0 bases and J lost 0; bases outside the gene matches: 0. In nucleotides, the CDR3 is TGTGCCAGCTCACCACCGGACAGGGGCTCCTACAATGAGCAGTTCTTC. Protein: CASSPPDRGSYNEQFF.

The chain joins TRBV5-1 to TRBJ1-4; D perhaps matches TRBD1 (6 bases). The germline V gene has CDR1 SGHRS and CDR2 YFSETQ. This CDR3 comprises 15 residues. V lost 4 bases and J 2 bases, leaving 12 bases between the germline ends. This CDR3 reads CASSPWGGTNEKLFF. DNA for the CDR3: TGCGCCAGCAGCCCATGGGGGGGCACTAATGAAAAACTGTTTTTT.

The CDR3 loop is CASRPPQRQGNSPLHF. CDR3 DNA: TGTGCCAGCAGACCACCCCAACGTCAGGGGAATTCACCCCTCCACTTT. V usage is TRBV2 and J usage is TRBJ1-6, with a tentative D call TRBD1 (6 bases). The CDR3 covers 16 residues. V lost 6 bases, J lost 7 bases, and 19 bases lay in between. The germline V gene encodes CDR1 SNHLY and CDR2 FYNNEI.